A selection of T cell receptor beta chains follows, all from one sample in a study of early T cells in non-severe SARS-CoV-2 infection. TCRdb passed the 5' RACE reads through MiXCR, listing each CDR3 protein once. The sample includes some 30,000 distinct CDR3 sequences, approximately 6% of them seen just once. The specimen was whole blood. The receptor source for this set is an adult who was a healthcare worker with PCR-confirmed SARS-CoV-2 infection or an uninfected control (not recorded which). The CDR3 runs from the conserved cysteine through the conserved F or W. A D gene is named only where the DNA matches it firmly. Rows may omit the clone size; those that give it use once, few, many or a size class.

>many|TRBV6-6|TRBJ1-2|NA
CASSSVPQTIYGYTF
TGTGCCAGCAGTTCCGTCCCTCAAACCATCTATGGCTACACCTTC
>many|TRBV7-4|TRBJ1-1|TRBD1
CASSLHRGVDLGTEAFF
TGTGCCAGCAGCCTCCACAGGGGGGTCGATCTGGGCACTGAAGCTTTCTTT
>medium-sized|TRBV3-1|TRBJ2-2|NA
CASSLRTGVEAGELFF
TGTGCCAGCAGCCTGCGGACTGGGGTTGAAGCCGGGGAGCTGTTTTTT
>many|TRBV5-6|TRBJ2-4|NA
CASSLAGEGPKNIQYF
TGTGCCAGCAGCTTGGCAGGGGAAGGGCCCAAAAACATTCAGTACTTC
>medium-sized|TRBV28|TRBJ2-1|TRBD2
CASKSLAGVVEQFF
TGTGCCAGCAAGTCACTAGCGGGAGTAGTTGAGCAGTTCTTC
>many|TRBV20-1|TRBJ2-7|NA
CSAMTRAYEQYF
TGCAGTGCTATGACTAGGGCCTACGAGCAGTACTTC
>NA|TRBV20-1|TRBJ1-5|NA
CSARGFSNQPQHF
TGCAGTGCTAGAGGATTTAGCAATCAGCCCCAGCATTTT
>many|TRBV20-1|TRBJ1-3|NA
CSASPGSLSGNTIYF
TGCAGTGCTAGCCCCGGGAGCCTCTCTGGAAACACCATATATTTT
>NA|TRBV2|TRBJ2-1|TRBD2
CASSEATSKGLAGINEQFF
TGTGCCAGCAGTGAAGCTACAAGTAAAGGACTAGCGGGAATCAATGAGCAGTTCTTC
>NA|TRBV28|TRBJ2-7|TRBD1
CASSLSTGLYEQYF
TGTGCCAGCAGTCTCTCGACAGGGCTCTACGAGCAGTACTTC
>many|TRBV12-3/TRBV12-4|TRBJ2-1|TRBD1
CASSFSAGQGALREQFF
TGTGCCAGCAGTTTTTCCGCGGGACAGGGGGCATTACGGGAGCAGTTCTTC
>many|TRBV6-5|TRBJ2-5|TRBD1
CASGYRGRQTQYF
TGTGCCAGCGGATACAGGGGGCGACAGACCCAGTACTTC
>many|TRBV11-2|TRBJ1-1|NA
CASSLELGYRLSTSEAFF
TGTGCCAGCAGCTTAGAATTGGGTTACCGACTGTCTACTTCTGAAGCTTTCTTT
>few|TRBV20-1|TRBJ2-7|TRBD1
CSAEPGQGSYEQYF
TGCAGTGCTGAACCGGGACAGGGATCCTACGAGCAGTACTTC
>many|TRBV5-4|TRBJ2-7|TRBD2
CASSFSGSPPYEQYF
TGTGCCAGCAGCTTTAGCGGGAGCCCCCCCTACGAGCAGTACTTC
>many|TRBV18|TRBJ1-4|NA
CASSRGTVEKLFF
TGTGCCAGCTCCCGGGGGACGGTTGAAAAACTGTTTTTT
>many|TRBV5-1|TRBJ2-3|NA
CASSLDEISTDTQYF
TGCGCCAGCAGCTTGGATGAGATTTCCACAGATACGCAGTATTTT
>few|TRBV18|TRBJ2-1|NA
CASSLAVAEQFF
TGTGCCAGCTCCCTCGCCGTGGCTGAGCAGTTCTTC
>few|TRBV20-1|TRBJ2-5|NA
CSAVFVQSWQETQYF
TGCAGTGCCGTTTTTGTCCAGTCGTGGCAAGAGACCCAGTACTTC
>many|TRBV6-6|TRBJ2-3|NA
CASSSPGYTDTQYF
TGTGCCAGCAGTTCCCCAGGCTACACAGATACGCAGTATTTT
>few|TRBV28|TRBJ2-7|NA
CASSLDWSSYEQYF
TGTGCCAGCAGTTTAGATTGGAGCTCCTACGAGCAGTACTTC
>NA|TRBV27|TRBJ1-1|NA
CASRTGNTEAFF
TGTGCCAGTAGAACAGGGAACACTGAAGCTTTCTTT
>NA|TRBV7-9|TRBJ2-7|NA
CASSFPLQGGYEQYF
TGTGCCAGCAGCTTCCCTCTTCAGGGGGGATACGAGCAGTACTTC
>many|TRBV6-1|TRBJ2-3|NA
CASSESFKPDTQYF
TGTGCCAGCAGTGAGTCCTTTAAACCAGATACGCAGTATTTT
>many|TRBV7-9|TRBJ2-1|NA
CASRLDPNEQFF
TGTGCCAGCAGACTGGATCCCAATGAGCAGTTCTTC
>NA|TRBV7-6|TRBJ2-2|NA
CASSLEGPTGELFF
TGTGCCAGCAGCTTAGAGGGCCCCACCGGGGAGCTGTTTTTT
>many|TRBV3-1|TRBJ2-2|NA
CASSQAWGSETGELFF
TGTGCCAGCAGCCAAGCGTGGGGGTCAGAGACCGGGGAGCTGTTTTTT
>NA|TRBV7-3|TRBJ2-3|TRBD2
CASSFGGSRDTQYF
TGTGCCAGCAGCTTCGGCGGGAGTAGGGATACGCAGTATTTT
>medium-sized|TRBV7-8|TRBJ2-7|NA
CASSLGRSSYEQYF
TGTGCCAGCAGCTTAGGTCGGAGCTCCTACGAGCAGTACTTC
>few|TRBV5-5|TRBJ2-7|NA
CASSLGPQLVYEQYF
TGTGCCAGCAGCTTGGGCCCGCAACTTGTATACGAGCAGTACTTC
>medium-sized|TRBV9|TRBJ1-4|TRBD1
CASSRWDSSNEKLFF
TGTGCCAGCAGCCGATGGGACAGTTCTAATGAAAAACTGTTTTTT
>NA|TRBV15|TRBJ2-5|NA
CATSRSPGQETQYF
TGTGCCACCAGCAGGTCTCCGGGGCAAGAGACCCAGTACTTC
>few|TRBV20-1|TRBJ2-3|NA
CSARDVDTQYF
TGCAGTGCTAGAGATGTGGATACGCAGTATTTT
>many|TRBV20-1|TRBJ1-1|NA
CSARDRQPLTEAFF
TGCAGTGCTAGAGATAGGCAGCCCCTCACTGAAGCTTTCTTT
>many|TRBV18|TRBJ1-5|TRBD1
CASSPGQGPSNQPQHF
TGTGCCAGCTCTCCCGGACAGGGGCCTTCCAATCAGCCCCAGCATTTT
>many|TRBV7-6|TRBJ2-3|NA
CASSFGGVRDTQYF
TGTGCCAGCAGCTTTGGGGGTGTGCGGGATACGCAGTATTTT
>few|TRBV29-1|TRBJ2-7|TRBD2
CSVELAGLLSYEQYF
TGCAGCGTTGAACTAGCGGGGCTCCTCTCCTACGAGCAGTACTTC
>medium-sized|TRBV27|TRBJ2-7|NA
CASSPGQSLWGEQYF
TGTGCCAGCAGTCCAGGACAGTCCCTGTGGGGGGAGCAGTACTTC
>few|TRBV5-1|TRBJ2-3|NA
CASSAVTRGGTDTQYF
TGCGCCAGCAGCGCCGTAACGAGAGGGGGCACAGATACGCAGTATTTT